This T cell receptor (beta chain) derives from a study of shared clonotypes between healthy human individuals. The study, taken as a whole, reports: Clonotype sharing levels among donors were expected to vary with sequencing depth.

Germline CDR1 SGHTA, CDR2 FQGNSA. CDR3 length: 15 amino acids. V shed 5 bases, J shed 0 bases, and the junction held 7 bases outside the gene matches. Assay used: immunoSEQ multiplex PCR; TCRdb lists only in-frame clones, some missing. The sample holds roughly 2.2 million clones, around 92% seen once. Every donor was a Caucasian adult from Nashville, Tennessee. In regard to this clone: Antigen: not known.

The clonotype originates from a young man in good health. Some clones in this sample may be carry-over from other donors' samples. The V gene is TRBV7-2, the J gene TRBJ2-7; TRBD2 agrees at 7 bases. The sequencing sample was made of naive CD4+ T cells from PBMCs. Stated subset: CD45RA+ positively selected. DNA of the CDR3: TGTGCCAGCAGCCCTGGGCGGGGGAGCTCCTACGAGCAGTACTTC. Amino acids: CASSPGRGSSYEQYF.